Listed here is a single T cell receptor beta chain. This sample was included in a study of T cells in Graves' hyperthyroidism and ophthalmopathy. Researchers amplified the TCR beta CDR3 regions from RNA transcripts. HTBI primers were the set used in a first-round RT-PCR of the TCR CDR3. TCRdb recomputed calls from the multiplex PCR reads with MiXCR, one row per CDR3 protein. The sample shows around 520,000 distinct CDR3 sequences, around 22% of them seen only once. The TCR comes from a woman between 25 and 40 years old with Graves' ophthalmopathy. The sample comprised blood.

In DNA, the CDR3 is TGCAGCGCCCGAATAGACGGGACAGGGGGTGGAAGTGGCTACACCTTC. Protein product: CSARIDGTGGGSGYTF. This rearrangement joins TRBV20-1 to TRBJ1-2; 11 nucleotides line up with TRBD1. The CDR3 is made up of 16 amino acids. Per the germline V gene, CDR1 is DFQATT and CDR2 is SNEGSKA (reference sequence).